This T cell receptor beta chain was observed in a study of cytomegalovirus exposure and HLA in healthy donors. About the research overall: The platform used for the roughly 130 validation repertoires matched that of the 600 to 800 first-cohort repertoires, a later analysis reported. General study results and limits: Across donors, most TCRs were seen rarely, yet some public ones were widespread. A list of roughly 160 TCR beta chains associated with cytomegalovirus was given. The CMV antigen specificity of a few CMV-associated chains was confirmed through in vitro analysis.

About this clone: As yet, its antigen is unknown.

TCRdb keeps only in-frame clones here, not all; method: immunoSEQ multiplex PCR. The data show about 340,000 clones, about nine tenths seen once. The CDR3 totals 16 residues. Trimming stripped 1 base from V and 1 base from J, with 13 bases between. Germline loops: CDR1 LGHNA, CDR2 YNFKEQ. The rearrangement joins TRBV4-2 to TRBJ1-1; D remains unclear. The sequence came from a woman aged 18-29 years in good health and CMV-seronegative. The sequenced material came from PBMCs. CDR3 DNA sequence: TGTGCCAGCAGCCAAGCGAGCGAAGGCGAGAACACTGAAGCTTTCTTT. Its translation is CASSQASEGENTEAFF.